The rows below give T cell receptor beta chains drawn from one sample of a study of T cell responses to AZD1222 COVID-19 vaccine. Profiled with immunoSEQ multiplex PCR; TCRdb holds only in-frame clones, not every one. The sample includes about 100,000 clones, about 86% of them seen just once. This sample comprised peripheral blood, obtained on day 0 of AZD1222 vaccination. The receptors here all came from an adult in good health. CDR3s include the opening cysteine and the closing phenylalanine or tryptophan. Fields, in order: D gene, CDR3 length, clone size, J gene, V gene, CDR3 DNA, CDR3 protein. A D gene is named only where the DNA matches it firmly. A row's size may be missing; if present it is once, few, many or a size class.

>.|13|.|TRBJ1-1|TRBV11-3
TGTGCCAGCAGCTTAAGTCAGTACACTGAAGCTTTCTTT
CASSLSQYTEAFF
>TRBD1|17|.|TRBJ2-6|TRBV19
TGTGCCAGTAGTTCTGGGACAGGAAGCTCTGGGGCCAACGTCCTGACTTTC
CASSSGTGSSGANVLTF
>.|13|.|TRBJ1-5|TRBV12-3/TRBV12-4
TGTGCCAGCAGACTTAGGAAGGATCAGCCCCAGCATTTT
CASRLRKDQPQHF
>.|13|.|TRBJ1-5|TRBV5-1
TGCGCCAGCAGCCCAGAGGGACTCCAGCCCCAGCATTTT
CASSPEGLQPQHF
>.|15|.|TRBJ1-6|TRBV27
TGTGCCAGCAGTTTCGGGGGGGCGCTGGGTTCACCCCTCCACTTT
CASSFGGALGSPLHF
>.|16|.|TRBJ1-2|TRBV6-5
TGTGCCAGCAGTTACGGGGCAGACCTCCTTAACTATGGCTACACCTTC
CASSYGADLLNYGYTF
>.|16|.|TRBJ2-5|TRBV7-7
TGTGCCAGCAGCGCCCAAGGCCCAGGGCGAGGGGAGACCCAGTACTTC
CASSAQGPGRGETQYF
>.|15|.|TRBJ2-5|TRBV7-9
TGTGCCAGCAGCTTAGGGGACACGTACCAAGAGACCCAGTACTTC
CASSLGDTYQETQYF
>TRBD1|13|.|TRBJ1-2|TRBV2
TGTGCCCGAACCGGGACAGAGAACTATGGCTACACCTTC
CARTGTENYGYTF
>.|14|.|TRBJ1-1|TRBV6-5
TGTGCCACAAGGGGGTTCGGCTCCGACACTGAAGCTTTCTTT
CATRGFGSDTEAFF
>.|15|.|TRBJ1-3|TRBV5-1
TGCGCCAGCAGACCTCAAGAACTCTCTGGAAACACCATATATTTT
CASRPQELSGNTIYF
>.|13|few|TRBJ1-1|TRBV7-9
TGTGCCAGCAGCCCCAGGGGGAACACTGAAGCTTTCTTT
CASSPRGNTEAFF
>.|13|.|TRBJ2-7|TRBV3-1/TRBV3-2
TGTGCCAGCAGCCAAGGCTTTTCACCCGAGCAGTACTTC
CASSQGFSPEQYF
>.|16|.|TRBJ1-6|TRBV5-1
TGCGCCAGCAGCTTAGGTAGTGTACGGGACGGATCACCCCTCCACTTT
CASSLGSVRDGSPLHF
>.|13|.|TRBJ1-1|TRBV5-1
TGCGCCAGCAGCCAGGGAGCAAACACTGAAGCTTTCTTT
CASSQGANTEAFF
>.|15|.|TRBJ2-7|TRBV7-6
TGTGCCAGCAGCTTAAGGGTCGACGAACCTTACGAGCAGTACTTC
CASSLRVDEPYEQYF
>TRBD2|15|.|TRBJ2-7|TRBV5-5
TGTGCCAGCAGCTTGGTGCTAGCGGGAACATACGAGCAGTACTTC
CASSLVLAGTYEQYF
>.|13|.|TRBJ1-1|TRBV2
TGTGCCAGCAGTGGGTCCGGGAACACTGAAGCTTTCTTT
CASSGSGNTEAFF
>TRBD1|16|.|TRBJ1-6|TRBV5-1
TGCGCCAGCAGCCCGGACAGGGGAAGCGATAATTCACCCCTCCACTTT
CASSPDRGSDNSPLHF
>TRBD1|14|.|TRBJ1-3|TRBV25-1
TGTGCCAGCAGCTTGACAGGGGTTGGAAACACCATATATTTT
CASSLTGVGNTIYF
>.|13|.|TRBJ1-2|TRBV5-4
TGTGCCAGCAGCCGGGGACACTACTATGGCTACACCTTC
CASSRGHYYGYTF
>.|16|once|TRBJ1-2|TRBV13
TGTGCCAGCAGCTTAGGCGCCCGGGGGAGGAACTATGGCTACACCTTC
CASSLGARGRNYGYTF
>TRBD2|14|.|TRBJ2-1|TRBV7-3
TGTGCCAGCAGCAGAACTAGCGGCCACAATGAGCAGTTCTTC
CASSRTSGHNEQFF
>.|15|.|TRBJ1-6|TRBV5-1
TGCGCCAGCAGCTTGGGTGTGCAGGGAGCTTCACCCCTCCACTTT
CASSLGVQGASPLHF
>TRBD1|15|.|TRBJ1-5|TRBV6-6
TGTGCCAGCAAAGAACCGGGACAGGGGGATCAGCCCCAGCATTTT
CASKEPGQGDQPQHF
>.|16|.|TRBJ2-1|TRBV13
TGTGCCAGCAGCGGCCTGATAGGGGCCTCCTACAATGAGCAGTTCTTC
CASSGLIGASYNEQFF
>.|17|.|TRBJ2-6|TRBV4-3
TGCGCCAGCAGCCAAGCGGTAGGGTCTGCAGGGGCCAACGTCCTGACTTTC
CASSQAVGSAGANVLTF
>.|16|once|TRBJ1-5|TRBV4-1
TGCGCCAGCAGCCGGGGGAACCGGGAAGACAATCAGCCCCAGCATTTT
CASSRGNREDNQPQHF
>.|16|.|TRBJ2-4|TRBV3-1/TRBV3-2
TGTGCCAGCAGCCAGGGCGTCAAACTAGCCAAAAACATTCAGTACTTC
CASSQGVKLAKNIQYF
>TRBD2|14|.|TRBJ2-1|TRBV6-2/TRBV6-3
TGTGCCAGCAGTTGGACTAGCGGGAGTGGTTTACAGTTCTTC
CASSWTSGSGLQFF
>.|15|once|TRBJ2-3|TRBV5-1
TGCGCCAGCAGCTTCGGAAGCTCTCCCTCAGATACGCAGTATTTT
CASSFGSSPSDTQYF
>.|13|few|TRBJ1-1|TRBV20-1
TGCAGTGCTAGTTCGGGGGGGCCGTTTTTAGCTTTCTTT
CSASSGGPFLAFF
>.|12|.|TRBJ1-2|TRBV18
TGTGCCAGCTCACCACCGGACTATGGCTACACCTTC
CASSPPDYGYTF
>TRBD2|15|.|TRBJ2-3|TRBV7-6
TGTGCCAGCAGCACGGGACTAGCGGGCACAGATACGCAGTATTTT
CASSTGLAGTDTQYF
>.|14|.|TRBJ1-3|TRBV6-6
TGTGCCAGCAGCCTCCGGGACGTGGGAAACACCATATATTTT
CASSLRDVGNTIYF
>.|14|.|TRBJ2-7|TRBV27
TGTGCCAGCAGATGGCACAAGAACTCCTACGAGCAGTACTTC
CASRWHKNSYEQYF
>.|15|.|TRBJ1-6|TRBV5-1
TGCGCCAGCAGCTTGGGACAGGCCCTAGGATCACCCCTCCACTTT
CASSLGQALGSPLHF
>.|17|.|TRBJ1-4|TRBV7-9
TGTGCCAGCAGCTCCCCCACGGCAGGGGCAACTAATGAAAAACTGTTTTTT
CASSSPTAGATNEKLFF
>.|14|.|TRBJ1-4|TRBV3-1/TRBV3-2
TGTGCCAGCAGCCAATCAGGGAATAATGAAAAACTGTTTTTT
CASSQSGNNEKLFF
>.|15|.|TRBJ2-1|TRBV5-1
TGCGCCAGCAGCTTAGGGGCCAGCTCCTACAATGAGCAGTTCTTC
CASSLGASSYNEQFF
>.|16|.|TRBJ1-2|TRBV6-1
TGTGCCAGCAGTGGCTACGGACGGGTAAAACGGGGTGGCTACACCTTC
CASSGYGRVKRGGYTF